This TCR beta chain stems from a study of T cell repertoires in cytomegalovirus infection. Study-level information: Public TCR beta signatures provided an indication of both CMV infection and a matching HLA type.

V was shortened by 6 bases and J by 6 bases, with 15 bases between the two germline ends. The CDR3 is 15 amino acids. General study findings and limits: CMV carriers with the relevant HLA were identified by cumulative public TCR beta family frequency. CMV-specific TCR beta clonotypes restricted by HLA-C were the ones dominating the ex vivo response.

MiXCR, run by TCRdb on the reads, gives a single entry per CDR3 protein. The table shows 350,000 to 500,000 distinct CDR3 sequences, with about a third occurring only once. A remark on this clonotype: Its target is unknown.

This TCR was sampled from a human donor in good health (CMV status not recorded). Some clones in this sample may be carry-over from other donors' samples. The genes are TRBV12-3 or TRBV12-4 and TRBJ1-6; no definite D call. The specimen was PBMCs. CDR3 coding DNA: TGTGCCAGCAGCTCGTACCGGGAAATTAATTCACCCCTCCACTTT. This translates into CASSSYREINSPLHF.